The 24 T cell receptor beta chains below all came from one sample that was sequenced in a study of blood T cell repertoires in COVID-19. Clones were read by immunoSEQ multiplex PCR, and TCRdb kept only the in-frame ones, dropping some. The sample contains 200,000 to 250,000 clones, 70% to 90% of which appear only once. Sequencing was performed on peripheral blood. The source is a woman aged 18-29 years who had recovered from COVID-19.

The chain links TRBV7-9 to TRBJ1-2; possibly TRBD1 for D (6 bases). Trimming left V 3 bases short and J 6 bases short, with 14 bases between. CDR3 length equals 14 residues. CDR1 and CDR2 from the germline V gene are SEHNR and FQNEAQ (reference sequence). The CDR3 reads CASSLPDRSNGYTF. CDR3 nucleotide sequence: TGTGCCAGCAGCTTGCCCGACAGGAGCAATGGCTACACCTTC.

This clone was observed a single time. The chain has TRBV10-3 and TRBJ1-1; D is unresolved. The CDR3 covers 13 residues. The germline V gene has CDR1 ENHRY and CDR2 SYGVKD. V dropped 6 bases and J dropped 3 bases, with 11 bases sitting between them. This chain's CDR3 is CAIRISDYTEAFF. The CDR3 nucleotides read TGTGCCATCAGAATCAGTGATTACACTGAAGCTTTCTTT.

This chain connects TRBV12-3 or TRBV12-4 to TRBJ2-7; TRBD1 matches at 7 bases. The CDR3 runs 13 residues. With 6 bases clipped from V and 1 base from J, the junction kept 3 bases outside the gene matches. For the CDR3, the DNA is TGTGCCAGCAGCCAGACAGGGTCCTACGAGCAGTACTTC. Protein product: CASSQTGSYEQYF.

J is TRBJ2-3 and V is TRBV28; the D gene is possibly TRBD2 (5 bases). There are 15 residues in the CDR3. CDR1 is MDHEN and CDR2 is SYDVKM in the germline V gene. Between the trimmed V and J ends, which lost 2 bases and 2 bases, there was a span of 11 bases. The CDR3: CASSLGETTTDTQYF. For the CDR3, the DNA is TGTGCCAGCAGTTTAGGCGAGACTACCACAGATACGCAGTATTTT.

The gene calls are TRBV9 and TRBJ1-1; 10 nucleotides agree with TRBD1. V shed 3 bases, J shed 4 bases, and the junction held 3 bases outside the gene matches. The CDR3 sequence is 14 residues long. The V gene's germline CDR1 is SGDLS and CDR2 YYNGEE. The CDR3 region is CASSARDRGTEAFF. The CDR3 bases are TGTGCCAGCAGCGCTAGGGACAGGGGCACTGAAGCTTTCTTT. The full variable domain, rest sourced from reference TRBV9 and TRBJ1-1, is DSGVTQTPKHLITATGQRVTLRCSPRSGDLSVYWYQQSLDQGLQFLIQYYNGEERAKGNILERFSAQQFPDLHSELNLSSLELGDSALYFCASSARDRGTEAFFGQGTRLTVV.

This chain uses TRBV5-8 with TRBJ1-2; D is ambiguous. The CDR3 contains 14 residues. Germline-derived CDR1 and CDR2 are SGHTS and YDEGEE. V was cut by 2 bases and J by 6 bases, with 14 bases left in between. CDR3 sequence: CASSFHSSLDGYTF. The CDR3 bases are TGTGCCAGCAGCTTCCATAGTTCCTTAGATGGCTACACCTTC.

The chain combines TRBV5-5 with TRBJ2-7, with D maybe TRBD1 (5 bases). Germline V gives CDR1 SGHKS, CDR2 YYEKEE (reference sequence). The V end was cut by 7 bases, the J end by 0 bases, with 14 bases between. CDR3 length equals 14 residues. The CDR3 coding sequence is TGTGCCAGCCACCGGCAGGGAATCTCCTACGAGCAGTACTTC. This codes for CASHRQGISYEQYF.

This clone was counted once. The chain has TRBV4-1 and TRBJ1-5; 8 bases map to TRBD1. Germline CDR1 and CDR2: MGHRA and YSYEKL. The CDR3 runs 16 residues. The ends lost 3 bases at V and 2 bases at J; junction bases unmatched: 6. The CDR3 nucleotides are TGCGCCAGCAGCCAGGGACAGGCATTTGGCAATCAGCCCCAGCATTTT. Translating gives CASSQGQAFGNQPQHF.

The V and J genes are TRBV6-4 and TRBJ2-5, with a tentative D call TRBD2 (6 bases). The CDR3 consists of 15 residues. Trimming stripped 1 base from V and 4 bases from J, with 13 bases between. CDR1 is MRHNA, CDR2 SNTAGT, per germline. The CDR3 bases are TGTGCCAGCAGTGACTTTGGAGGGAGTATAGAGACCCAGTACTTC. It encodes CASSDFGGSIETQYF.

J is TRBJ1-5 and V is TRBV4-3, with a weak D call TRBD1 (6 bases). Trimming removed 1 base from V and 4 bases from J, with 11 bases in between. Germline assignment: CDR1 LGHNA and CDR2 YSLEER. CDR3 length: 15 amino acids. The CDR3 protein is CASSQVAGTNQPQHF. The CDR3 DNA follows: TGCGCCAGCAGCCAAGTAGCAGGGACAAATCAGCCCCAGCATTTT.

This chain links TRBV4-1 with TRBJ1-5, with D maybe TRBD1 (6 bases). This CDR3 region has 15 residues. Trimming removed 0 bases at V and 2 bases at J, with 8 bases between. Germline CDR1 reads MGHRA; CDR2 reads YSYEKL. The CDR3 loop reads CASSQDWTGNQPQHF. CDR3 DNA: TGCGCCAGCAGCCAAGATTGGACAGGCAATCAGCCCCAGCATTTT.

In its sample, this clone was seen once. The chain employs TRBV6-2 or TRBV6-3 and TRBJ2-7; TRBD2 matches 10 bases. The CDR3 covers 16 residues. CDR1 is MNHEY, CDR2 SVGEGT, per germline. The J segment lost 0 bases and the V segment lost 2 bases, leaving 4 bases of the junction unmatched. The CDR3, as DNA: TGTGCCAGCAGTTACGGGCCTAGCGGGAGCTCCTACGAGCAGTACTTC. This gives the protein CASSYGPSGSSYEQYF.

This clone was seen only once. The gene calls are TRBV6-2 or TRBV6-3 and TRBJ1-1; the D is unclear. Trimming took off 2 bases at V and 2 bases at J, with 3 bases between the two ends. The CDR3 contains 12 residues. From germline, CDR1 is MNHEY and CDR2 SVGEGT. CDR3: CASSYVNTEAFF. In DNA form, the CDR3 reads TGTGCCAGCAGTTACGTAAACACTGAAGCTTTCTTT.

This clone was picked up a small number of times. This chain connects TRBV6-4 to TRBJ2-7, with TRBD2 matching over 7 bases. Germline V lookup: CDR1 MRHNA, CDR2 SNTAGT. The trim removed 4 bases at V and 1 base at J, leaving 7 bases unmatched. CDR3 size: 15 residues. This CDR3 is CASSVRAGASYEQYF. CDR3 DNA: TGTGCCAGCAGTGTAAGGGCGGGAGCATCCTACGAGCAGTACTTC.

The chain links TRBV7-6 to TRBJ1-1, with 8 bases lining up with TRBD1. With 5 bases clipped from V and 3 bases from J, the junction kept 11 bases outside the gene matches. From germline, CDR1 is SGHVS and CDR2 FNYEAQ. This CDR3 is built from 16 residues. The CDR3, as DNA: TGTGCCAGCAGCCATGACAGGGGAGGAGGGGACACTGAAGCTTTCTTT. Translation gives CASSHDRGGGDTEAFF.

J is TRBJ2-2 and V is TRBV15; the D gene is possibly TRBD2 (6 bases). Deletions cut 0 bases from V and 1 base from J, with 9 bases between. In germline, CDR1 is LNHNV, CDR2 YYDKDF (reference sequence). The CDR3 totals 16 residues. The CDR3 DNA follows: TGTGCCACCAGCAGAGAGCTAGCGCTGAACACCGGGGAGCTGTTTTTT. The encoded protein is CATSRELALNTGELFF.

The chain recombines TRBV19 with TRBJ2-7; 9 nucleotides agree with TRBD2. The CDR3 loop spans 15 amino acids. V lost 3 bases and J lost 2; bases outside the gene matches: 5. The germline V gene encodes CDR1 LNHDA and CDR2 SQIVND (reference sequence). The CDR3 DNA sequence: TGTGCCAGTAGTATTACCCTAGCGGGGACCTACGAGCAGTACTTC. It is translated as CASSITLAGTYEQYF.

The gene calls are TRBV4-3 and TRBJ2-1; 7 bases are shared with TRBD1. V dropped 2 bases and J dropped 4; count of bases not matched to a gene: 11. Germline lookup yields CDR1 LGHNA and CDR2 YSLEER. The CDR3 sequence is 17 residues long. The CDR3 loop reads CASSQTGQAEPYNEQFF. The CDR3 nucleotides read TGCGCCAGCAGCCAAACCGGACAGGCGGAGCCATACAATGAGCAGTTCTTC.

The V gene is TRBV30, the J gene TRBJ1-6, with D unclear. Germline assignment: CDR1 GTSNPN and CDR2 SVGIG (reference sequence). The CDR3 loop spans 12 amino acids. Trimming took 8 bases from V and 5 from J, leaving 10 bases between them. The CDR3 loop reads CAPTPNNSPLHF. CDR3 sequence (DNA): TGTGCCCCTACTCCTAATAATTCACCCCTCCACTTT.

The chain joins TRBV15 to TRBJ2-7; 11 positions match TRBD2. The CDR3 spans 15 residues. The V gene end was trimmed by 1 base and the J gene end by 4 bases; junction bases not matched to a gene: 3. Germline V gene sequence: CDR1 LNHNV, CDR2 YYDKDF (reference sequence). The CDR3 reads CATSRVTSGRYEQYF. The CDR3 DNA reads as TGTGCCACCAGCAGAGTTACTAGCGGGAGATACGAGCAGTACTTC.

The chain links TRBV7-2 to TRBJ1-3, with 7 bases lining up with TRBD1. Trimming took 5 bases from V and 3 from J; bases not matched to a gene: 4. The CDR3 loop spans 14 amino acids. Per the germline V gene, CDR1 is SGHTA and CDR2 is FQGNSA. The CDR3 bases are TGTGCCAGCAGCCCGGGACAGCATGGAAACACCATATATTTT. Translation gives CASSPGQHGNTIYF.

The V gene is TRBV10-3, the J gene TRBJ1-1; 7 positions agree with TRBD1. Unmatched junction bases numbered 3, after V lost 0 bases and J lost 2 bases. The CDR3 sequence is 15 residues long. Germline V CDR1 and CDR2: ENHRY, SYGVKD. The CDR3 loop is CAISESGQINTEAFF. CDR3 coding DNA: TGTGCCATCAGTGAGTCGGGACAGATAAACACTGAAGCTTTCTTT.

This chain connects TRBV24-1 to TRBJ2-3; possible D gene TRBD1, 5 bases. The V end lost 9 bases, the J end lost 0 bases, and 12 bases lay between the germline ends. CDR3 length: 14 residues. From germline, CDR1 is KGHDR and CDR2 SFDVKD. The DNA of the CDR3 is TGTGCCACCTCACAGGAGTTAAGCACAGATACGCAGTATTTT. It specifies CATSQELSTDTQYF.

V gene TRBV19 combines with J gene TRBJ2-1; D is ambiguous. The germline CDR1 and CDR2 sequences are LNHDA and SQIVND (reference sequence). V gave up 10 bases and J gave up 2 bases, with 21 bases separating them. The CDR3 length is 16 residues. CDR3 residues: CATARFYEDTYNEQFF. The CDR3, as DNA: TGTGCCACCGCCAGATTCTACGAAGACACCTACAATGAGCAGTTCTTC.